This is a list of T cell receptor beta chains from one sample in a study of shared clonotypes between healthy human individuals. The data were produced by immunoSEQ multiplex PCR, yet TCRdb's version contains in-frame clones alone and is incomplete. The sample holds 650,000 to 700,000 clones, about 92% seen once. Sequencing was performed on memory CD8+ T cells from PBMCs. These receptors were obtained from a man aged 18 to 35 in good health. Some clones in this sample may be carry-over from other donors' samples. CDR3s include the opening cysteine and the closing phenylalanine or tryptophan. A D gene is named only where the DNA matches it firmly. Size tells how often a clone was seen (once, few, many) or the class of an expanded clone, and some rows leave it out.

clone_size	d_call	v_call	j_call	cdr3_nt	cdr3_aa
NA	NA	TRBV5-1	TRBJ2-1	TGCGCCAGCAGCTTATCTAGCGTATCCTACAATGAGCAGTTCTTC	CASSLSSVSYNEQFF
NA	NA	TRBV5-1	TRBJ2-7	TGCGCCAGCAGCAGCGACAGTTCCTACGAGCAGTACTTC	CASSSDSSYEQYF
NA	TRBD2	TRBV5-4	TRBJ2-1	TGTGCCAGCAGCGACCCACTAGCGGCCCTCTACAATGAGCAGTTCTTC	CASSDPLAALYNEQFF
NA	TRBD2	TRBV4-1	TRBJ2-1	TGCGCCAGCAGCCACGCGGGAGGGTACAATGAGCAGTTCTTC	CASSHAGGYNEQFF
NA	TRBD1	TRBV30	TRBJ1-5	TGTGCCTGGAGTGTTGCGACAGGGGGAGGTCAGCCCCAGCATTTT	CAWSVATGGGQPQHF
NA	NA	TRBV30	TRBJ2-2	TGTGCCTGCCCCCTTCCCATCTCCACCGGGGAGCTGTTTTTT	CACPLPISTGELFF
NA	TRBD2	TRBV27	TRBJ2-1	TGTGCCAGCAGCACATCCGGGACTAGCTTGAATGAGCAGTTCTTC	CASSTSGTSLNEQFF
NA	TRBD2	TRBV10-3	TRBJ2-7	TGTGCCATCAGTGAGACTAGGGAGCGGGAGTACGAGCAGTACTTC	CAISETREREYEQYF
NA	NA	TRBV7-2	TRBJ1-1	TGTGCCAGCAGCTTAGATCCGTTGGGGACAATGAACACTGAAGCTTTCTTT	CASSLDPLGTMNTEAFF
NA	TRBD1	TRBV10-1	TRBJ2-7	TGCGCCAGCAGTTGGACAGGGTCCGAGCAGTACTTC	CASSWTGSEQYF
NA	TRBD2	TRBV7-2	TRBJ2-1	TGTGCCAGCAGCTTAGGCGGGACTAGCGGCAATGAGCAGTTCTTC	CASSLGGTSGNEQFF
NA	TRBD2	TRBV27	TRBJ2-3	TGTGCCAGCAGTCCCCTTGCCACGGGAGGAAACACAGATACGCAGTATTTT	CASSPLATGGNTDTQYF
NA	TRBD1	TRBV11-2	TRBJ2-1	TGTGCCAGCAGCTTCGCATACAGGGGGATCAATGAGCAGTTCTTC	CASSFAYRGINEQFF
NA	NA	TRBV7-9	TRBJ1-2	TGTGCCAGCAGCTTAGCGGGGGGGGGCCCGGCTAACTATGGCTACACCTTC	CASSLAGGGPANYGYTF
NA	TRBD1	TRBV10-3	TRBJ2-3	TGTGCCATCACACGGGACAGGGGCGCAGATACGCAGTATTTT	CAITRDRGADTQYF
NA	NA	TRBV19	TRBJ2-2	TGTGCCAGTAGTGCGTATTCGAACACCGGGGAGCTGTTTTTT	CASSAYSNTGELFF
NA	NA	TRBV7-9	TRBJ2-1	TGTGCCAGCAGCTTAGCGGTTCCTAGCTCAGGTGAGCAGTTCTTC	CASSLAVPSSGEQFF
NA	TRBD1	TRBV9	TRBJ1-4	TGTGCCAGCAGCGCGGGGAGGGTGACAGGGGGTGAAAAACTGTTTTTT	CASSAGRVTGGEKLFF
NA	NA	TRBV2	TRBJ2-7	TGTGCCAGTAACTCGGGAGCGTACGGGGCCTACGAGCAGTACTTC	CASNSGAYGAYEQYF
NA	TRBD1	TRBV28	TRBJ1-2	TGTGCCAGCAGCCCCCCGGACAGGGGAGTGCCTAACTATGGCTACACCTTC	CASSPPDRGVPNYGYTF
NA	TRBD2	TRBV19	TRBJ2-1	TGTGCCAGTAGTCAAAGAGGTGGACTAGCGGGCAAGGACAATGAGCAGTTCTTC	CASSQRGGLAGKDNEQFF
NA	TRBD2	TRBV15	TRBJ2-1	TGTGCCACCAGCAGTGGGACTAGCGGGAGTATGTCCTACAATGAGCAGTTCTTC	CATSSGTSGSMSYNEQFF
NA	NA	TRBV13	TRBJ2-7	TGTGCCAGCAGCTTAGGCAGGAGGCACGAGCAGTACTTC	CASSLGRRHEQYF
NA	TRBD1	TRBV7-9	TRBJ2-7	TGTGCCAGCAGCCGGACAGGGATCGGGTACGAGCAGTACTTC	CASSRTGIGYEQYF
NA	TRBD1	TRBV6-4	TRBJ2-3	TGTGCCAGCAGTGAGGCAGGGGGCGTAGATACGCAGTATTTT	CASSEAGGVDTQYF
NA	NA	TRBV19	TRBJ1-1	TGTGCCAGTAGTTGGCAGGGACCGTCTGAAGCTTTCTTT	CASSWQGPSEAFF
NA	NA	TRBV29-1	TRBJ1-2	TGCAGCGTCACAGGGTTCCCATCAGGCTACACCTTC	CSVTGFPSGYTF
once	NA	TRBV7-8	TRBJ2-7	TGTGCCAGCAGCAGCCTGTCCTACGAGCAGTACTTC	CASSSLSYEQYF
once	NA	TRBV6-5	TRBJ2-7	TGTGCCAGTTCACGGGCCGAACCCTACGAGCAGTACTTC	CASSRAEPYEQYF
NA	NA	TRBV9	TRBJ2-2	TGTGCCAGCAGCCCCGATTGGGTCCAACGGGGGGAGCTGTTTTTT	CASSPDWVQRGELFF
NA	NA	TRBV27	TRBJ2-7	TGTGCCAGCAGTACTCTAGACCTAACAGGGATATATCCCTACGAGCAGTACTTC	CASSTLDLTGIYPYEQYF
few	NA	TRBV19	TRBJ2-5	TGTGCCAGTAGTAGCCCTAGCGACTCCACCCAAGAGACCCAGTACTTC	CASSSPSDSTQETQYF
NA	NA	TRBV5-6	TRBJ1-1	TGTGCCAGCAGCTTGTCGCCGGGACTGGGCACTGAAGCTTTCTTT	CASSLSPGLGTEAFF
NA	TRBD1	TRBV6-4	TRBJ2-1	TGTGCCAGCAGACCGGGACAGCGTACAAATGAGCAGTTCTTC	CASRPGQRTNEQFF
NA	TRBD1	TRBV10-3	TRBJ2-1	TGTGCCATCAGCAGGGACAGCTACAATGAGCAGTTCTTC	CAISRDSYNEQFF
NA	NA	TRBV6-1	TRBJ1-1	TGTGCCAGCAACCCACGGGGTCCGGGGCCTGAAGCTTTCTTT	CASNPRGPGPEAFF
NA	TRBD1	TRBV5-1	TRBJ2-7	TGCGCCAGCAGCCTCCCCCCGACAGGGTACTCCTACGAGCAGTACTTC	CASSLPPTGYSYEQYF
once	TRBD2	TRBV7-9	TRBJ2-7	TGTGCCAGCAGCTTAGTGGGCAGCGGGAACTTATTAAGGGACGAGCAGTACTTC	CASSLVGSGNLLRDEQYF
NA	TRBD2	TRBV5-1	TRBJ2-2	TGCGCCAGCAGCTTTCACACTAGCGCCACCGGGGAGCTGTTTTTT	CASSFHTSATGELFF
NA	NA	TRBV9	TRBJ1-2	TGTGCCAGCAGCGCACAAGGTGGCTACACCTTC	CASSAQGGYTF
NA	NA	TRBV27	TRBJ1-2	TGTGCCAGCAGTTTATCGGCCGACCGCTCCTATGGCTACACCTTC	CASSLSADRSYGYTF
NA	TRBD2	TRBV29-1	TRBJ2-1	TGCAGCGCCGTTGTTGACCCTTTTGCGGGAGGGTACTACAATGAGCAGTTCTTC	CSAVVDPFAGGYYNEQFF
NA	TRBD1	TRBV27	TRBJ1-5	TGTGCCAGCAGTGCCAACAGGGGCCTTCAGCATTTT	CASSANRGLQHF
NA	TRBD2	TRBV27	TRBJ2-1	TGTGCCAGCAGTTTTCCTAGGCTAGCGGGAGGTACAATGGCGCTCCTTTGGAATGAGCAGTTCTTC	CASSFPRLAGGTMALLWNEQFF
NA	TRBD1	TRBV5-1	TRBJ2-5	TGCGCCAGCAGTTCCGGGACAGGGGGCTACGAGACCCAGTACTTC	CASSSGTGGYETQYF